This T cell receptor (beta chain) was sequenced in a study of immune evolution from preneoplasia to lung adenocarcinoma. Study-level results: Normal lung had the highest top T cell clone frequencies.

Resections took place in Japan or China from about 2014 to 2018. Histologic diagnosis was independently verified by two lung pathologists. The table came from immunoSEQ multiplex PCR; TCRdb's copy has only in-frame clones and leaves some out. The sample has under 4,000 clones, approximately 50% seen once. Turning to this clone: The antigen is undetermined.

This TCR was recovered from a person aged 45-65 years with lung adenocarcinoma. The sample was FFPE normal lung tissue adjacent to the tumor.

CDR3 sequence reads: CASGPGAVNTEAFF. DNA of the CDR3: TGCGCCAGCGGCCCCGGGGCCGTGAACACTGAAGCTTTCTTT. The V and J genes are TRBV5-1 and TRBJ1-1; perhaps TRBD1 as D (5 bases). V was shortened by 7 bases and J by 0 bases, with 13 bases between the two germline ends. The CDR3 consists of 14 residues. The germline V gene has CDR1 SGHRS and CDR2 YFSETQ.